Below, 15 T cell receptor beta chains from the same sample are listed, as sequenced in a study of T cells in narcolepsy. Data came from immunoSEQ multiplex PCR; TCRdb stores just in-frame clones and leaves some out. Among about 26,000 clones listed, about 80% were seen once. Sequenced input: memory (CD45RA-) CD4+ T cells from blood. These receptor sequences come from a human donor in good health.

V is TRBV5-1 and J is TRBJ2-7; D might be TRBD2 (6 bases). The CDR3 is 16 residues long. The ends were cut back, 5 bases at V and 0 bases at J, with 18 bases in the middle. Germline CDR1 reads SGHRS; CDR2 reads YFSETQ. Written as DNA, the CDR3 is TGCGCCAGCAGGACCGCCGGGGGACCAAGCTCCTACGAGCAGTACTTC. This gives the protein CASRTAGGPSSYEQYF.

The chain uses TRBV7-9 and TRBJ1-1, with D perhaps matching TRBD1 (5 bases). The V end lost 6 bases, the J end lost 1 base, and 15 bases lay between the germline ends. The length of the CDR3 is 15 residues. Germline CDR1 reads SEHNR; CDR2 reads FQNEAQ (reference sequence). CDR3 coding DNA: TGTGCCAGCAGTATACCAGGGACGTCGAACACTGAAGCTTTCTTT. It specifies CASSIPGTSNTEAFF.

The chain links TRBV5-1 to TRBJ2-2; no reliable D call. The CDR3 totals 13 residues. Germline loops: CDR1 SGHRS, CDR2 YFSETQ. Trimming stripped 0 bases from V and 7 bases from J, with 7 bases between. CDR3 nucleotides: TGCGCCAGCAGCTTGGAGAATGGCGGGGAGCTGTTTTTT. It translates to CASSLENGGELFF.

This rearrangement joins TRBV30 to TRBJ1-2, with 8 bases fitting TRBD1. The ends lost 1 base at V and 6 bases at J; junction bases unmatched: 4. CDR3 size: 13 residues. CDR1 GTSNPN and CDR2 SVGIG come from the germline V gene (reference sequence). The CDR3 DNA reads TGTGCCTGGAGTGACGGACAGGGAGATGGCTACACCTTC. As protein: CAWSDGQGDGYTF.

Concerning this clone itself: The CDR3 does not end in the conserved phenylalanine or tryptophan, so this is likely a read error. This sequence joins TRBV2 and TRBJ2-2; D perhaps matches TRBD1 (6 bases). Germline V gene lookup returns CDR1 SNHLY and CDR2 FYNNEI. Trimming stripped 8 bases from V and 4 bases from J, with 11 bases between. This CDR3 contains 13 residues. The DNA of the CDR3 is TGTGCCAGCCGGGCAGGGGCCACCGGGGAGCTGTTTTCT. This sequence encodes CASRAGATGELFS.

The chain carries TRBV29-1 and TRBJ2-1; 10 bases agree with TRBD1. The CDR3 is made up of 14 amino acids. Germline V CDR1 and CDR2: SQVTM, ANQGSEA. Germline trimming cut 4 bases from V and 5 bases from J; bases unmatched to any gene: 5. CDR3 DNA sequence: TGCAGCGTTGTGTTCGGGACAGGGGACAATGAGCAGTTCTTC. As protein: CSVVFGTGDNEQFF.

CDR3: CASSLGPSGGAVEQYF. CDR3 DNA: TGCGCCAGCAGCTTGGGCCCTAGCGGGGGGGCGGTGGAGCAGTACTTC. The chain employs TRBV5-1 and TRBJ2-7, with 12 bases matching TRBD2. CDR3 length: 16 residues. V lost 0 bases to trimming and J lost 7 bases; unmatched junction nucleotides: 8. Germline V lookup: CDR1 SGHRS, CDR2 YFSETQ.

The chain joins TRBV5-5 to TRBJ1-4; 7 bases match TRBD1. The trim removed 0 bases at V and 4 bases at J, leaving 6 bases unmatched. Germline lookup yields CDR1 SGHKS and CDR2 YYEKEE (reference sequence). The CDR3 runs to 16 residues. The DNA of the CDR3 is TGTGCCAGCAGCTTGGTTCCGGGACAGATTAATGAAAAACTGTTTTTT. This translates into CASSLVPGQINEKLFF. The whole variable domain, filled in from reference TRBV5-5 and TRBJ1-4, reads DAGVTQSPTHLIKTRGQQVTLRCSPISGHKSVSWYQQVLGQGPQFIFQYYEKEERGRGNFPDRFSARQFPNYSSELNVNALLLGDSALYLCASSLVPGQINEKLFFGSGTQLSVL.

J is TRBJ1-2 and V is TRBV4-3; possibly TRBD1 for D (6 bases). Trimming stripped 0 bases from V and 6 bases from J, with 14 bases between. This CDR3 spans 15 amino acids. Germline-derived CDR1 and CDR2 are LGHNA and YSLEER. The CDR3, as DNA: TGCGCCAGCAGCCAAGATTCCCAGGGGCGGAATGGCTACACCTTC. Its protein is CASSQDSQGRNGYTF.

This chain links TRBV5-6 with TRBJ2-1, with 14 positions matching TRBD2. Germline V CDR1 and CDR2: SGHDT, YYEEEE. This CDR3 comprises 14 residues. The ends lost 3 bases at V and 9 bases at J; junction bases unmatched: 2. CDR3 bases: TGTGCCAGCAGCTCAGGACTAGCGGGAGGTGAGCAGTTCTTC. Amino acid sequence: CASSSGLAGGEQFF.

This chain connects TRBV7-6 to TRBJ2-2, with D tentatively TRBD1 (5 bases). The V and J ends lost 0 bases and 6 bases respectively, with 14 bases between them. The CDR3 runs 16 residues. From germline, CDR1 is SGHVS and CDR2 FNYEAQ. The CDR3 nucleotides are TGTGCCAGCAGCTTAGCACGAATTGGGGCGGCCGGGGAGCTGTTTTTT. Its protein product is CASSLARIGAAGELFF.

This clone is labeled as medium-sized. This chain uses TRBV27 with TRBJ1-1, with 8 bases lining up with TRBD1. The CDR3 has 15 residues. From germline, CDR1 is MNHEY and CDR2 SMNVEV (reference sequence). V shed 2 bases and J 8 bases; nucleotides not matched to a gene: 10. The DNA for the CDR3 is TGTGCCAGCAGTTTACTTGGACAGGGTGGGCAAGAAGCTTTCTTT. This sequence encodes CASSLLGQGGQEAFF.

The chain links TRBV7-8 to TRBJ2-5; D ambiguous. The J call is uncertain, as TRBJ2-7 better fits the DNA end. CDR1 and CDR2 (germline): SGHVS, FQNEAQ. The length of the CDR3 is 13 residues. The CDR3, as DNA: TGTGCCAGCAGCGCAGGTTTCCGGGACGAGCAGTACTTC. Translated: CASSAGFRDEQYF.

The chain is built from TRBV5-4 and TRBJ2-2, with no clear D. Between the trimmed V and J ends, which lost 7 bases and 5 bases, there was a span of 3 bases. The CDR3 is made up of 10 amino acids. Germline V gives CDR1 SGHNT, CDR2 YYREEE (reference sequence). The CDR3 spells CASGTGELFF. The CDR3 DNA reads as TGTGCCAGCGGAACCGGGGAGCTGTTTTTT. Full variable domain (outside the CDR3, taken from reference TRBV5-4 and TRBJ2-2): ETGVTQSPTHLIKTRGQQVTLRCSSQSGHNTVSWYQQALGQGPQFIFQYYREEENGRGNFPPRFSGLQFPNYSSELNVNALELDDSALYLCASGTGELFFGEGSRLTVL.

The V call is TRBV7-9, the J call TRBJ2-5; D might be TRBD1 (8 bases). Per the germline V gene, CDR1 is SEHNR and CDR2 is FQNEAQ (reference sequence). The CDR3 is made up of 15 amino acids. Trimming took off 5 bases at V and 5 bases at J, with 18 bases between the two ends. This chain's CDR3 is CASSQQGGGLETQYF. CDR3 in DNA: TGTGCCAGCAGCCAACAGGGGGGAGGGCTGGAGACCCAGTACTTC.